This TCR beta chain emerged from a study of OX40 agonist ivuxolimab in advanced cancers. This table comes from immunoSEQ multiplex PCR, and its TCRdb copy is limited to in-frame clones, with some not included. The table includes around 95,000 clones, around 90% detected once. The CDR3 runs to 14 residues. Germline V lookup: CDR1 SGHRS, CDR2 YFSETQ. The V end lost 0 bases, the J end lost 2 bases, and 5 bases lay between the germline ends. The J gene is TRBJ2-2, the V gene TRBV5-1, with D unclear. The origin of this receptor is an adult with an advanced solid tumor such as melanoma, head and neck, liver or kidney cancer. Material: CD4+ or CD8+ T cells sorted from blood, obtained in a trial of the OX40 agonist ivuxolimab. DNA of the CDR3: TGCGCCAGCAGCTTGGAATTAAACACCGGGGAGCTGTTTTTT. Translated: CASSLELNTGELFF.